The T cell receptor beta chain described here comes from a study of shared clonotypes between healthy human individuals. Study-level results: Larger estimated richness was generally recorded for naive subsets relative to memory subsets.

Profiled with immunoSEQ multiplex PCR; TCRdb holds only in-frame clones, not every one. This sample has 1,500,000 or so clones, with less than 99% found just once. Worth noting for this clone: Its antigen is still unknown.

The CDR3 runs to 14 residues. The V gene lost 4 bases and the J gene lost 8 bases, with 15 bases spanning the gap. In germline, CDR1 is MDHEN, CDR2 SYDVKM. The chain has TRBV28 and TRBJ2-1; perhaps TRBD1 as D (5 bases). This clonotype was obtained from a man aged 25-40 years in good health. The sample comprised naive CD4+ T cells sorted from blood. Subset of the sample: CD45RA+ positively selected. The chain's CDR3 is CASSSPAGRYEQFF. CDR3 DNA sequence: TGTGCCAGCAGTTCCCCGGCAGGGCGGTATGAGCAGTTCTTC.